The rows below give T cell receptor beta chains drawn from one sample of a study of shared clonotypes between healthy human individuals. This table comes from immunoSEQ multiplex PCR, and its TCRdb copy is limited to in-frame clones, with some not included. Of over a million clones listed, roughly 97% were seen once; the top ten hold 0.95% to 1.5%. Sequencing used naive CD4+ T cells sorted from blood. The receptors come from a man aged 30 to 39 in good health. Both conserved end residues are part of each CDR3. The D gene is left open where the match is weak.

J gene	V gene	D gene	CDR3 DNA	CDR3 protein
TRBJ1-4	TRBV9	.	TGTGCCAGCAGCCCCGGACCGGAGGAGGAAAAACTGTTTTTT	CASSPGPEEEKLFF
TRBJ2-1	TRBV7-8	TRBD2	TGTGCCAGCATCAAATCTACTAGCGGGAGCTCCTACAATGAGCAGTTCTTC	CASIKSTSGSSYNEQFF
TRBJ2-7	TRBV29-1	.	TGCAGCGCCGCCGGACTTTCCACAACCTACGAGCAGTACTTC	CSAAGLSTTYEQYF
TRBJ2-4	TRBV18	TRBD2	TGTGCCAGCTCATCGACTAGCGGGAGGGACCTAAACATTCAGTACTTC	CASSSTSGRDLNIQYF
TRBJ2-7	TRBV19	TRBD1	TGTGCCAGTAGCCGAACAGGGACAGCCACCTCCTACGAGCAGTACTTC	CASSRTGTATSYEQYF
TRBJ1-4	TRBV25-1	TRBD1	TGTGCCAGCAGTGATAGGCCAGGGGGTGGAGAAAAACTGTTTTTT	CASSDRPGGGEKLFF
TRBJ2-1	TRBV7-2	TRBD2	TGTGCCAGCAGCTTAGTGCTAGCGGGAGCTTACTACAATGAGCAGTTCTTC	CASSLVLAGAYYNEQFF
TRBJ2-1	TRBV28	.	TGTGCCAGCAGCCCGTATCGGATCTATAATGAGCAGTTCTTC	CASSPYRIYNEQFF
TRBJ2-2	TRBV19	TRBD2	TGTGCCAGTACCCCCGTAAGCGGGAGGGTAAACGGGGAGCTGTTTTTT	CASTPVSGRVNGELFF
TRBJ2-3	TRBV7-3	TRBD1	TGTGCCAGCAGCCTAAGCAGGGACCCAGGGGGAGATACGCAGTATTTT	CASSLSRDPGGDTQYF
TRBJ1-3	TRBV7-8	.	TGTGCCAGCAGCTTAGGTCCGGAGGGCCTCACCACCATATATTTT	CASSLGPEGLTTIYF
TRBJ2-3	TRBV11-2	TRBD2	TGTGCCAGCAGCAAAACTAGCGGGTTTGTAGATACGCAGTATTTT	CASSKTSGFVDTQYF
TRBJ2-1	TRBV28	TRBD2	TGTGCCAGCAGTATTAGCGGGAAAGAGCAGTTCTTC	CASSISGKEQFF
TRBJ2-1	TRBV29-1	.	TGCAGCGTTGGGCGAAAGGTCTCCTACAATGAGCAGTTCTTC	CSVGRKVSYNEQFF
TRBJ1-4	TRBV7-6	TRBD1	TGTGCCAGCAGCGCAGGGACAGGCCATAATGAAAAACTGTTTTTT	CASSAGTGHNEKLFF
TRBJ2-7	TRBV5-4	.	TGTGCCAGCAGGTTCAGCGGCATGAGCTCCTACGAGCAGTACTTC	CASRFSGMSSYEQYF